Listed below are T cell receptor beta chains from one sample, sequenced in a study of T cell changes during pregnancy in multiple sclerosis. Produced via immunoSEQ multiplex PCR; TCRdb's table is partial and in-frame only. The sample lists about 110,000 clones, around 92% occurring once. The sequencing used peripheral blood, collected in the third trimester of pregnancy. All receptors derive from a female donor in good health, enrolled as a control in a pregnancy study. The CDR3 runs from the conserved cysteine through the conserved F or W. A D gene is named only where the DNA matches it firmly.

J gene: TRBJ1-4
V gene: TRBV9
D gene: TRBD1
CDR3 length: 15
CDR3 DNA: TGTGCCAGCAGCGCCACAGACAGGGCCGGGGAAAAACTGTTTTTT
CDR3 protein: CASSATDRAGEKLFF

J gene: TRBJ2-7
V gene: TRBV29-1
D gene: TRBD1
CDR3 length: 12
CDR3 DNA: TGCAGCGTTGAGGGCACAGGGGACGAGCAGTACTTC
CDR3 protein: CSVEGTGDEQYF

J gene: TRBJ1-2
V gene: TRBV11-3
D gene: .
CDR3 length: 13
CDR3 DNA: TGTGCCAGCAGCCACCCGGGAGACTATGGCTACACCTTC
CDR3 protein: CASSHPGDYGYTF

J gene: TRBJ2-7
V gene: TRBV27
D gene: TRBD2
CDR3 length: 16
CDR3 DNA: TGTGCCAGTGCTCCTAGCGGGGGGGCCGGTGCATACGAGCAGTACTTC
CDR3 protein: CASAPSGGAGAYEQYF

J gene: TRBJ2-7
V gene: TRBV7-2
D gene: .
CDR3 length: 13
CDR3 DNA: TGTGCCAGCAGCTTAGTGACGGGGAACGAGCAGTACTTC
CDR3 protein: CASSLVTGNEQYF

J gene: TRBJ1-3
V gene: TRBV30
D gene: .
CDR3 length: 13
CDR3 DNA: TGTGCCTGGCAGAACTTCAGGGGAAACACCATATATTTT
CDR3 protein: CAWQNFRGNTIYF

J gene: TRBJ2-3
V gene: TRBV7-6
D gene: .
CDR3 length: 13
CDR3 DNA: TGTGCCAGCAGCCCCTACAGCACAGATACGCAGTATTTT
CDR3 protein: CASSPYSTDTQYF

J gene: TRBJ1-2
V gene: TRBV12-5
D gene: TRBD1
CDR3 length: 16
CDR3 DNA: TGTGCTAGTGGTTTGGTAGTCGGACAGGGAGGGGATGGCTACACCTTC
CDR3 protein: CASGLVVGQGGDGYTF

J gene: TRBJ1-2
V gene: TRBV4-3
D gene: TRBD1
CDR3 length: 16
CDR3 DNA: TGCGCCAGCAGCCAAGGCCCGGGGGACAGGGTGTCCGGCTACACCTTC
CDR3 protein: CASSQGPGDRVSGYTF

J gene: TRBJ1-1
V gene: TRBV6-5
D gene: .
CDR3 length: 14
CDR3 DNA: TGTGCCAGCAGCCTCAGAGGAACGAACACTGAAGCTTTCTTT
CDR3 protein: CASSLRGTNTEAFF